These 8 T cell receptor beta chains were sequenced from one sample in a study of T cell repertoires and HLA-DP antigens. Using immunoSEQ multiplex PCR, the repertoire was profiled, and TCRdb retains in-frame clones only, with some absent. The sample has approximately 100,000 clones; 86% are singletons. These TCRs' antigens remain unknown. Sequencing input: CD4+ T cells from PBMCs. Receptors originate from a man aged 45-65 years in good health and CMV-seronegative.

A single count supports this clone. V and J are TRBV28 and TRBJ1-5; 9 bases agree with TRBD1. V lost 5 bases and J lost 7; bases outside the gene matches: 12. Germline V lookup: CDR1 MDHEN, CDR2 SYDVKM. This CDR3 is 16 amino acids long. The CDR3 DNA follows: TGTGCCAGCAGTGGGACAGGACAGGGGTCGGGACAGCCCCAGCATTTT. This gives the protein CASSGTGQGSGQPQHF.

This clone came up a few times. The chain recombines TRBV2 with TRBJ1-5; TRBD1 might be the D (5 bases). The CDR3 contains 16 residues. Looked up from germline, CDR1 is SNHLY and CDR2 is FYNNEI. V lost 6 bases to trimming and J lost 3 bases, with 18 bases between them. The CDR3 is CASSETQSGVNQPQHF. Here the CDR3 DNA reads TGTGCCAGCAGCGAGACCCAGTCGGGGGTCAATCAGCCCCAGCATTTT. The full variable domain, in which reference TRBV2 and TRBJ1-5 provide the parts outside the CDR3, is EPEVTQTPSHQVTQMGQEVILRCVPISNHLYFYWYRQILGQKVEFLVSFYNNEISEKSEIFDDQFSVERPDGSNFTLKIRSTKLEDSAMYFCASSETQSGVNQPQHFGDGTRLSIL.

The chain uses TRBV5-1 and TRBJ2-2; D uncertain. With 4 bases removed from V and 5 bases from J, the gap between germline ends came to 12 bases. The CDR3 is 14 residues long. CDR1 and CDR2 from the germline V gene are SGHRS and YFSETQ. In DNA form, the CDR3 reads TGCGCCAGCAGCGCTTCCCATGGGACCGGGGAGCTGTTTTTT. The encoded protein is CASSASHGTGELFF.

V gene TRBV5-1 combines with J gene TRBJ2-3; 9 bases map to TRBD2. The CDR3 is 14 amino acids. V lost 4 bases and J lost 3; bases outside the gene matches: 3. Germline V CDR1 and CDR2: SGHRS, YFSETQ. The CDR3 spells CASSQAGGTDTQYF. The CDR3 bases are TGCGCCAGCAGCCAAGCGGGGGGTACAGATACGCAGTATTTT.

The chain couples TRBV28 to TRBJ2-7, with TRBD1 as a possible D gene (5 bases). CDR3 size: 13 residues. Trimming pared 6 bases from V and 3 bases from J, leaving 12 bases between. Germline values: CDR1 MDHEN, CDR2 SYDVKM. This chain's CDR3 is CASSPPGFYEQYF. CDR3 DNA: TGTGCCAGCAGCCCCCCAGGGTTCTACGAGCAGTACTTC.

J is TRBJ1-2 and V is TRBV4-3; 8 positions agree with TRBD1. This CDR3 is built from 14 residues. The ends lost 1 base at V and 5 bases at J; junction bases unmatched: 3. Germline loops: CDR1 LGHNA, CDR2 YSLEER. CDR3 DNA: TGCGCCAGCAGCCAAGCCCGACAGGGGTATGGCTACACCTTC. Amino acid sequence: CASSQARQGYGYTF.

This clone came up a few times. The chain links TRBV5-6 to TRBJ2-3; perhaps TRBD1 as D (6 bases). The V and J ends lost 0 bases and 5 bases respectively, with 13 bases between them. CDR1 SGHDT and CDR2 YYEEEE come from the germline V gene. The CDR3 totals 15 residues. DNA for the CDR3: TGTGCCAGCAGCTTGGGCCCCCTAGGGGGAGATACGCAGTATTTT. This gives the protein CASSLGPLGGDTQYF.

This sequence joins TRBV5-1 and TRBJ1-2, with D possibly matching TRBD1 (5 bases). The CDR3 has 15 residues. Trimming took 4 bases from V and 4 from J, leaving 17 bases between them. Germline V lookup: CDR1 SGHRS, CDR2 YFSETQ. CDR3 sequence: CASSGGTQPGYGYTF. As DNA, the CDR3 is TGCGCCAGCAGCGGCGGGACCCAACCCGGCTATGGCTACACCTTC.